This is a list of T cell receptor beta chains from one sample in a study of shared clonotypes between healthy human individuals. Sequencing used immunoSEQ multiplex PCR; TCRdb keeps in-frame clones, though not all of them. Of roughly 2.2 million clones listed, 85% to 95% were seen once; the top ten hold approximately 0.4%. Sequencing was done on a sample of naive CD4+ T cells from PBMCs. The receptors were sampled from a man aged 18-30 years in good health. Some clones in this sample may be carry-over from other donors' samples. CDR3s include the opening cysteine and the closing phenylalanine or tryptophan. The D gene is left open where the match is weak. Size is omitted from some rows. Given values are once, few, many or a class for expanded clones.

>TRBJ2-7|.|TRBD2|TRBV7-9
TGTGCCAGCAGCTCCTGGACTAGCGGGGACTACGAGCAGTACTTC
CASSSWTSGDYEQYF
>TRBJ2-3|.|.|TRBV7-8
TGTGCCAGCAGCCCTGCGGGTGCTAGCACAGATACGCAGTATTTT
CASSPAGASTDTQYF
>TRBJ2-7|.|.|TRBV15
TGTGCCACCAGCAGAGACCCGGCATCCTACGAGCAGTACTTC
CATSRDPASYEQYF
>TRBJ1-2|.|.|TRBV27
TGTGCCAGCAGATTATTAGGGACCTATGGCTACACCTTC
CASRLLGTYGYTF
>TRBJ2-5|.|TRBD1|TRBV6-5
TGTGCCAGCAGTCGACAGGGGTTACTAGAGACCCAGTACTTC
CASSRQGLLETQYF
>TRBJ2-1|.|.|TRBV19
TGTGCCAGCCACCCCGGACCAAGGCTCAGCTCCTACAATGAGCAGTTCTTC
CASHPGPRLSSYNEQFF
>TRBJ2-7|.|.|TRBV28
TGTGCCAGCAGTTTCAAATACGAGCAGTACTTC
CASSFKYEQYF
>TRBJ2-5|.|.|TRBV19
TGTGCCAGTACCCCATCGGTAGAGGGCCGATTAGAGACCCAGTACTTC
CASTPSVEGRLETQYF
>TRBJ1-4|.|TRBD1|TRBV4-3
TGCGCCAGCAGCCAAGGGCCCCCGGGACAGAGTAATGAAAAACTGTTTTTT
CASSQGPPGQSNEKLFF
>TRBJ2-3|once|.|TRBV7-9
TGTGCCAGCAGCTTAGAGGGACTTTCGCAGTATTTT
CASSLEGLSQYF
>TRBJ2-1|.|.|TRBV27
TGTGCCAGCAGTTTAGACTACTTTGCCTACAATGAGCAGTTCTTC
CASSLDYFAYNEQFF
>TRBJ2-7|once|TRBD2|TRBV28
TGTGCCAGCCGTTACCGCCCGGGGACTAGCGGGCTGACATACGGCCGGGACGAGCAGTACTTC
CASRYRPGTSGLTYGRDEQYF
>TRBJ1-1|.|.|TRBV6-1
TGTGCGTCCCTTGGGACAATCCCTCAAGCTTTCTTT
CASLGTIPQAFF
>TRBJ2-6|.|.|TRBV19
TGTGCCAGTAGTAATACTGGGACGGTCGTCTCTGGGGCCAACGTCCTGACTTTC
CASSNTGTVVSGANVLTF
>TRBJ2-2|.|TRBD1|TRBV6-4
TGTGCCAGCAGTGCCAGACAGGGATCGAACACCGGGGAGCTGTTTTTT
CASSARQGSNTGELFF
>TRBJ1-2|.|.|TRBV27
TGTGCCAGCAGTTTTGGAGGAAAGAGCTATGGCTACACCTTC
CASSFGGKSYGYTF
>TRBJ2-2|.|TRBD2|TRBV4-1
TGCGCCAGCAGCCCCCTACTCACGCGGGGGGCCAGCACCGGGGAGCTGTTTTTT
CASSPLLTRGASTGELFF
>TRBJ1-4|.|.|TRBV18
TGTGCCAGCTCACCACCTGGAGACAGAAGGAATGAAAAACTGTTTTTT
CASSPPGDRRNEKLFF
>TRBJ1-1|.|.|TRBV29-1
TGCAGCGTTCCCCCGAGCGGGGATCCTGAAGCTTTCTTT
CSVPPSGDPEAFF
>TRBJ2-3|.|TRBD1|TRBV5-1
TGCGCCAGTTTCCCCGGGACAGCGCGGGATACGCAGTATTTT
CASFPGTARDTQYF
>TRBJ2-5|.|TRBD1|TRBV7-2
TGTGCCAGCAGCTTAGATGGGACAGACGGGGAGACCCAGTACTTC
CASSLDGTDGETQYF
>TRBJ2-2|.|TRBD2|TRBV19
TGTGCCAGTAGTGAACCAGCGGGAGTAGGGACCGGGGAGCTGTTTTTT
CASSEPAGVGTGELFF
>TRBJ2-7|.|.|TRBV10-1
TGCGCCAGCAGTGAATCCGGAGGCCCCTACGAGCAGTACTTC
CASSESGGPYEQYF
>TRBJ2-5|.|TRBD2|TRBV27
TGTGCCAGCAGTTTATCGCCATGGCCTAGCGGGAGGCTCGAAGAGACCCAGTACTTC
CASSLSPWPSGRLEETQYF